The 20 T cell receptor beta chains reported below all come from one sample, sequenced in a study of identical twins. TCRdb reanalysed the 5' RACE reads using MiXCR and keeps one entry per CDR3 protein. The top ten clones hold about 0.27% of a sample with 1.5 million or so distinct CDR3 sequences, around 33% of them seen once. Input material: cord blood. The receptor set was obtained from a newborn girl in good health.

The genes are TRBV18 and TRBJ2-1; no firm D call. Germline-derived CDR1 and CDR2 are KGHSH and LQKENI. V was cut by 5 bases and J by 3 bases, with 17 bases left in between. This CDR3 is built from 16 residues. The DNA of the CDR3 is TGTGCCAGCTCAGTTTATGCCAAACTGGTCTACAATGAGCAGTTCTTC. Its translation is CASSVYAKLVYNEQFF.

The CDR3 reads CAIRIQGSNTEAFF. CDR3 coding DNA: TGTGCCATCAGAATACAGGGCTCGAACACTGAAGCTTTCTTT. The chain has TRBV10-3 and TRBJ1-1; TRBD1 is a possible D gene (6 bases). Germline assignment: CDR1 ENHRY and CDR2 SYGVKD. The CDR3 is made up of 14 amino acids. Trimming left V 6 bases short and J 1 base short, with 12 bases between.

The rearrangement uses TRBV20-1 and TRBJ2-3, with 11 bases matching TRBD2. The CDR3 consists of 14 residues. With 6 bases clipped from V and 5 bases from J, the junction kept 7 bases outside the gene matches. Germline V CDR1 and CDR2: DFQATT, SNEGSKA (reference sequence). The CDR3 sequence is CSADSGRAGDTQYF. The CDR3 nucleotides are TGCAGTGCCGATAGCGGGAGGGCCGGAGATACGCAGTATTTT.

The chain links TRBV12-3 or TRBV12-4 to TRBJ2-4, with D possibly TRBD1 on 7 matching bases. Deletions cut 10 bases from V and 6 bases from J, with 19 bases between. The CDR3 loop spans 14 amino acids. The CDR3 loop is CATGGTGTANIQYF. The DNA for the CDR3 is TGTGCCACAGGGGGGACCGGGACTGCAAACATTCAGTACTTC.

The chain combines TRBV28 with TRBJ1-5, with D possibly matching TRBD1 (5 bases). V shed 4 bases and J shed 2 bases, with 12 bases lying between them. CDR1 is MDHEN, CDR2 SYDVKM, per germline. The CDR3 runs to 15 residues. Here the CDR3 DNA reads TGTGCCAGCAGTTCCCAGGGTCCGGGCAATCAGCCCCAGCATTTT. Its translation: CASSSQGPGNQPQHF.

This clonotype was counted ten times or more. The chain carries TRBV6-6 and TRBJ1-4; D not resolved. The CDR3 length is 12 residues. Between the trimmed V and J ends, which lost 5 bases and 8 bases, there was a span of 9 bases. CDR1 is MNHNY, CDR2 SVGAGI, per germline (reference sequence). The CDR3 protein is CASSGGGEKLFF. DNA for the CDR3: TGTGCCAGCAGTGGTGGTGGGGAAAAACTGTTTTTT.

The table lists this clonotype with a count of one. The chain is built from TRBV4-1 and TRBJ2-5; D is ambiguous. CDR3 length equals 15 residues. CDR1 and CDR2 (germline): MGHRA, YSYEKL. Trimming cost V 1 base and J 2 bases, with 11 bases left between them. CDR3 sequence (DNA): TGCGCCAGCAGCCAAGCAAGGCAGACACAAGAGACCCAGTACTTC. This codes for CASSQARQTQETQYF.

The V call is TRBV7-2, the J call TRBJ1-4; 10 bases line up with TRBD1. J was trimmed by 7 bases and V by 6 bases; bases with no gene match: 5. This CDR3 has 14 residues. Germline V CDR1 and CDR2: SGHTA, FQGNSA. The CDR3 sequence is CASSKDRGTEKLFF. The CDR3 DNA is TGTGCCAGCAGTAAGGACAGGGGGACTGAAAAACTGTTTTTT.

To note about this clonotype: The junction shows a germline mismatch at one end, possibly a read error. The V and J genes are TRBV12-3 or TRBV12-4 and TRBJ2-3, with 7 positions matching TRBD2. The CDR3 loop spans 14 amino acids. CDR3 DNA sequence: TGTGCCAGCAGTCTCGGACTAGAAGCAGATGCGCAGTATTTT. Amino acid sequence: CASSLGLEADAQYF.

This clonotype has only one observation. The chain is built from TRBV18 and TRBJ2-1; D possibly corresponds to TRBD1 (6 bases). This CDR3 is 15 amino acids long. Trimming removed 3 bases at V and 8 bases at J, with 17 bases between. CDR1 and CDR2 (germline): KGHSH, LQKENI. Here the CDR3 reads CASSPELEGDDEQFF. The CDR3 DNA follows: TGTGCCAGCTCACCGGAACTAGAGGGGGACGATGAGCAGTTCTTC.

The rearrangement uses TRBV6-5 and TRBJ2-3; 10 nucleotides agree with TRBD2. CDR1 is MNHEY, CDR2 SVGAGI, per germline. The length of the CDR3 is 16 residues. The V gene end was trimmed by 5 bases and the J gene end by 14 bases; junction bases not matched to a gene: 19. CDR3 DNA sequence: TGTGCCAGCAGTCTACTAGCGGGATATGGAACAGATACGTGGTATTTT. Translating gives CASSLLAGYGTDTWYF.

CDR3 in amino acids: CASTLGLLRDEQYF. The DNA for the CDR3 is TGCGCCAGCACCCTAGGGCTTCTGCGAGACGAGCAGTACTTC. The chain links TRBV5-1 to TRBJ2-7, with D unresolved. Trimming removed 6 bases at V and 5 bases at J, with 18 bases between. Germline CDR1 and CDR2: SGHRS and YFSETQ. The CDR3 is 14 amino acids.

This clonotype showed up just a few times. The DNA of the CDR3 is TGTGCCAGCAGTTACTCGCGGCTAGCGGGCCCCCATACGCAGTATTTT. Its translation is CASSYSRLAGPHTQYF. The chain carries TRBV6-6 and TRBJ2-3; 8 bases fit TRBD2. The V gene end was trimmed by 0 bases and the J gene end by 7 bases; junction bases not matched to a gene: 9. In germline, CDR1 is MNHNY, CDR2 SVGAGI (reference sequence). The CDR3 is 16 amino acids.

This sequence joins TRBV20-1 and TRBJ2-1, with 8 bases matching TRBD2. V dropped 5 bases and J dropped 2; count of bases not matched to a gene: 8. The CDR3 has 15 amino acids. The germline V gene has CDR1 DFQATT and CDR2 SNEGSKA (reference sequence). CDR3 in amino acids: CSAPLAGRTYNEQFF. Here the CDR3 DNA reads TGCAGTGCTCCCTTAGCGGGAAGGACCTACAATGAGCAGTTCTTC.

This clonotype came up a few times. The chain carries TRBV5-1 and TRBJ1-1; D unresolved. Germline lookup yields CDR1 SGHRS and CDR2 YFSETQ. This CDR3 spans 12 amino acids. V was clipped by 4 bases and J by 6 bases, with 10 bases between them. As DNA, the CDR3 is TGCGCCAGCAGCGCCTCTAGGGCTGAAGCTTTCTTT. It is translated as CASSASRAEAFF.

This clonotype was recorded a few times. The CDR3 region is CASSRFTGSGGARLNEQFF. The CDR3 region has the DNA TGTGCCAGCAGCCGTTTCACGGGTAGCGGGGGGGCACGTCTCAATGAGCAGTTCTTC. The chain is built from TRBV14 and TRBJ2-1, with 11 bases identical to TRBD2. The CDR3 length is 19 residues. The V and J ends lost 4 bases and 6 bases, in that order; junction bases with no gene match: 17. The germline V gene encodes CDR1 SGHDN and CDR2 FVKESK.

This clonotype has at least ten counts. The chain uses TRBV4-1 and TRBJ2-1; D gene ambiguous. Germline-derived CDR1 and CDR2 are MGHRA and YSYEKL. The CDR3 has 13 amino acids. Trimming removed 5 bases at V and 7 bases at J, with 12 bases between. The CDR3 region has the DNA TGCGCCAGCAGCTTGGCCAAAGGGAATGAGCAGTTCTTC. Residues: CASSLAKGNEQFF.

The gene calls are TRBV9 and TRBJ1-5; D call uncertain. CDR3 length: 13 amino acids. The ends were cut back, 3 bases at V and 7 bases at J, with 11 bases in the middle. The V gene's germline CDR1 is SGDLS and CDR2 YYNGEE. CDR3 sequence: CASSAMGSQPQHF. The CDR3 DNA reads TGTGCCAGCAGCGCGATGGGGAGCCAGCCCCAGCATTTT.

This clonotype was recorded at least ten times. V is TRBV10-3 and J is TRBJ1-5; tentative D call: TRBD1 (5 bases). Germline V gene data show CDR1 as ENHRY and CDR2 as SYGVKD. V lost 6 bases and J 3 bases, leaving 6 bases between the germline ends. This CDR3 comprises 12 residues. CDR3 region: CAIRDNNQPQHF. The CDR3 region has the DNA TGTGCCATCAGGGACAACAATCAGCCCCAGCATTTT.

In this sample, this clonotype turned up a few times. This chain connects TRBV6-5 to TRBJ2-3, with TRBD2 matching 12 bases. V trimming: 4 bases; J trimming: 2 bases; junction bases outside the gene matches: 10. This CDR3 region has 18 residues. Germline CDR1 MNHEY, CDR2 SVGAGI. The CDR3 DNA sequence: TGTGCCAGCAGTTCACGGACTAGCGGGGTCCTTAACACAGATACGCAGTATTTT. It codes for CASSSRTSGVLNTDTQYF.